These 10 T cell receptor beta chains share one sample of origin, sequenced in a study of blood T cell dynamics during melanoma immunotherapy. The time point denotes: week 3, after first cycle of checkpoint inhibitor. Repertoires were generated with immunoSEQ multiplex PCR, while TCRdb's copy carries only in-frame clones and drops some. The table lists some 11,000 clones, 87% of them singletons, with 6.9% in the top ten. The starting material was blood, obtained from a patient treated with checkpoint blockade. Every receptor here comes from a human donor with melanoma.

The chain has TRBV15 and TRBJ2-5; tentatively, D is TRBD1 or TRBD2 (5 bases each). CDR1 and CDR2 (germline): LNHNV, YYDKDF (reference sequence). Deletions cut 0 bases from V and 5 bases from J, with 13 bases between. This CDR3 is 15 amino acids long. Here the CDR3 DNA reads TGTGCCACCAGCAGAGATTGGGGGAGCGAGGAGACCCAGTACTTC. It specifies CATSRDWGSEETQYF.

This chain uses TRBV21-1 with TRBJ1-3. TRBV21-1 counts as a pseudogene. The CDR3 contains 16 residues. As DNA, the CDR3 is TGTGCCAGCAGCAAAGTGGGGATCGCCTCTGGAAACACCATATATTTT. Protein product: CASSKVGIASGNTIYF.

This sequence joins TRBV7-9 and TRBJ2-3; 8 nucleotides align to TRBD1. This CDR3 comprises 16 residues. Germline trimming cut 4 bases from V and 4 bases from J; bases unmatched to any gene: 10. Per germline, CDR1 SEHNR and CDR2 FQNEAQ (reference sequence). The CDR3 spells CASSSDRGSRPDTQYF. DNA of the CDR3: TGTGCCAGCAGCTCCGACAGGGGAAGTCGGCCAGATACGCAGTATTTT.

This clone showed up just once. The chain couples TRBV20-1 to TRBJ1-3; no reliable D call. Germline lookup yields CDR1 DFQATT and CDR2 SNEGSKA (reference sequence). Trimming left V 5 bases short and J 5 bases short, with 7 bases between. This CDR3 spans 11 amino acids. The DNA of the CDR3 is TGCAGTGCTCACGTTCGAAACACCATATATTTT. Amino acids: CSAHVRNTIYF.

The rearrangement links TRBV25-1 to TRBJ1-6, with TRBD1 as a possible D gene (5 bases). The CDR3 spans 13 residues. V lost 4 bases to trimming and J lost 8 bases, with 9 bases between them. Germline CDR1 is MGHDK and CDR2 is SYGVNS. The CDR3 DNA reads TGTGCCAGCAGTGTGGTAGGGGATTCACCCCTCCACTTT. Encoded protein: CASSVVGDSPLHF.

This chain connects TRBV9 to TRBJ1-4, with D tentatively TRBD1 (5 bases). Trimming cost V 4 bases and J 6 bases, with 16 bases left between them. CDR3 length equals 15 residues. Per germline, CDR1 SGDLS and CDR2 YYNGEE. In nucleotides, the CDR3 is TGTGCCAGCAGCCGCTCAGGGATAGGGGATGAAAAACTGTTTTTT. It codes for CASSRSGIGDEKLFF.

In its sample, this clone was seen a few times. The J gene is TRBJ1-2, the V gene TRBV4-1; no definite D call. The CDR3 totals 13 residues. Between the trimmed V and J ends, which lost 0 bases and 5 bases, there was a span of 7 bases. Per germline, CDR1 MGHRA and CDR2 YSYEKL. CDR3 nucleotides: TGCGCCAGCAGCCAAGATCCCGGGTATGGCTACACCTTC. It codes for CASSQDPGYGYTF.

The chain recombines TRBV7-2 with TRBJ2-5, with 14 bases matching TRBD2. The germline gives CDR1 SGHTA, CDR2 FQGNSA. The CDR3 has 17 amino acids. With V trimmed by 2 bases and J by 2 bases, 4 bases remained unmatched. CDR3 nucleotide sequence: TGTGCCAGCAGCTTAAGGACTAGCGGGGGGTTACAAGAGACCCAGTACTTC. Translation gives CASSLRTSGGLQETQYF.

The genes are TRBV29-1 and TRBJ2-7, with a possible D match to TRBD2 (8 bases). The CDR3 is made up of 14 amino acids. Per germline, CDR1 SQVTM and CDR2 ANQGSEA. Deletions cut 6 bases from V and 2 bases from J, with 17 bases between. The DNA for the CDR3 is TGCAGCGTCCGGGAGGGGGCCCTAACCTACGAGCAGTACTTC. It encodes CSVREGALTYEQYF.

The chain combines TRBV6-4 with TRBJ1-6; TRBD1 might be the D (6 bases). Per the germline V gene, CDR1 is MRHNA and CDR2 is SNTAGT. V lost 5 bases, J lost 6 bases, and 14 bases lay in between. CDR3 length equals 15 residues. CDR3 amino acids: CASSLGPGVNSPLHF. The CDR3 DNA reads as TGTGCCAGCAGTTTAGGGCCAGGGGTTAATTCACCCCTCCACTTT.